These 20 T cell receptor beta chains originate from one sample sequenced in a study of CXCR3-negative and CXCR3-positive naive CD8 T cells. Study outcomes and limitations: For CXCR3-positive naive cells, TRB CDR3s were more hydrophobic than those of CXCR3-negative naive cells.

Each TRB cDNA library was prepared by 5' RACE (with UMI labels). TCRdb re-called the 5' RACE reads; one entry per CDR3 protein, DNA not given. The sample totals 6,500 to 7,000 distinct CDR3 sequences. Their cognate antigens are unknown. Sequenced: naive CXCR3+ CD8+ T cells from blood. Subset indicated: CD45RO-CCR7+CD27+CD95- naive CD8+ T cells expressing CXCR3 (TNR3+). The receptors come from a human donor in good health. Some clones in this sample may be carry-over from other donors' samples.

V and J are TRBV6-5 and TRBJ2-7; lacking DNA, the TRBD1 call made by TCRdb goes unchecked. The CDR3 is 14 amino acids. CDR1 and CDR2 from the germline V gene are MNHEY and SVGAGI. The CDR3 region is CASTAGDSHYEQYF.

The CDR3: CASSEFGVQGRHEQYF. This chain joins TRBV25-1 and TRBJ2-7. The germline gives CDR1 MGHDK, CDR2 SYGVNS. The CDR3 sequence is 16 residues long.

The chain links TRBV12-3 or TRBV12-4 to TRBJ2-7; TCRdb calls TRBD2, which cannot be checked without DNA. This CDR3 contains 14 residues. CDR3 protein: CASSLGGPPVEQYF.

The rearrangement links TRBV5-1 to TRBJ1-2. CDR3 length equals 13 residues. From germline, CDR1 is SGHRS and CDR2 YFSETQ. CDR3 sequence: CASSLESDYGYTF.

The genes are TRBV28 and TRBJ2-1; the TCRdb D gene call, TRBD2, has no DNA to confirm it. Germline loops: CDR1 MDHEN, CDR2 SYDVKM. The CDR3 has 13 residues. This chain's CDR3 is CASSKLGYNEQFF.

V is TRBV11-2 and J is TRBJ1-1. CDR3 size: 12 residues. The germline V gene encodes CDR1 SGHAT and CDR2 FQNNGV. The CDR3: CASSLVAEKAFF.

The chain joins TRBV2 to TRBJ2-7. From germline, CDR1 is SNHLY and CDR2 FYNNEI. The CDR3 is made up of 13 amino acids. The chain's CDR3 is CASSDVSSYEQYF.

CDR3 amino acids: CASSLVGAGNDEAFF. This rearrangement joins TRBV7-8 to TRBJ1-1; there is no DNA to check the TCRdb D call of TRBD1. The CDR3 length is 15 residues. Germline V gene lookup returns CDR1 SGHVS and CDR2 FQNEAQ.

The V and J genes are TRBV7-3 and TRBJ2-1; lacking DNA, the TRBD2 call made by TCRdb goes unchecked. Germline V gene data show CDR1 as SGHTA and CDR2 as FQGTGA. This CDR3 is 13 amino acids long. The CDR3 region is CASSLVGAGEQFF. Drawing the rest from reference TRBV7-3 and TRBJ2-1, the complete variable domain is GAGVSQTPSNKVTEKGKYVELRCDPISGHTALYWYRQSLGQGPEFLIYFQGTGAADDSGLPNDRFFAVRPEGSVSTLKIQRTERGDSAVYLCASSLVGAGEQFFGPGTRLTVL.

This chain links TRBV29-1 with TRBJ2-3. The V gene's germline CDR1 is SQVTM and CDR2 ANQGSEA. The CDR3 loop spans 11 amino acids. CDR3 sequence reads: CSVEVTDTQYF.

The rearrangement links TRBV29-1 to TRBJ2-3. The CDR3 sequence is 13 residues long. Germline V gene data show CDR1 as SQVTM and CDR2 as ANQGSEA. The CDR3 is CSGWQTSTDTQYF.

Frequency places this clonotype as medium-sized. The J gene is TRBJ2-3, the V gene TRBV12-3 or TRBV12-4; no DNA is available, so the TRBD2 call from TCRdb remains unchecked. The CDR3 loop spans 16 amino acids. The CDR3 loop is CASSLRLAGLGDTQYF.

The V gene is TRBV25-1, the J gene TRBJ2-1. The CDR3 runs to 13 residues. Germline CDR1 is MGHDK and CDR2 is SYGVNS. This chain's CDR3 is CASSGGLYNEQFF. The full variable domain, completed using reference TRBV25-1 and TRBJ2-1, is EADIYQTPRYLVIGTGKKITLECSQTMGHDKMYWYQQDPGMELHLIHYSYGVNSTEKGDLSSESTVSRIRTEHFPLTLESARPSHTSQYLCASSGGLYNEQFFGPGTRLTVL.

By frequency, this clonotype registers medium-sized. This sequence joins TRBV10-3 and TRBJ2-3; with no DNA, the TCRdb D assignment of TRBD2 cannot be verified. CDR3 length: 17 residues. Germline V gene lookup returns CDR1 ENHRY and CDR2 SYGVKD. The CDR3 spells CAISESSLAVVADTQYF.

Its frequency marks this clonotype as medium-sized. V is TRBV27 and J is TRBJ2-3. CDR3 size: 12 residues. From germline, CDR1 is MNHEY and CDR2 SMNVEV (reference sequence). The CDR3 loop reads CASSLSTDTQYF.

By frequency, this clonotype registers medium-sized. The rearrangement joins TRBV12-3 or TRBV12-4 to TRBJ2-2; TCRdb calls TRBD1, which cannot be checked without DNA. CDR3 length equals 16 residues. CDR3 sequence reads: CASSPPGGTNTGELFF.

The chain joins TRBV7-9 to TRBJ2-7; checking the TCRdb D call of TRBD1 is not possible without DNA. The length of the CDR3 is 13 residues. CDR1 is SEHNR, CDR2 FQNEAQ, per germline (reference sequence). The CDR3 sequence: CASEGRNPYEQYF.

This chain connects TRBV14 to TRBJ2-1; no DNA is available, so the TRBD2 call from TCRdb remains unchecked. The CDR3 runs to 16 residues. The germline CDR1 and CDR2 sequences are SGHDN and FVKESK. CDR3 protein: CASSLWGTSSDNEQFF.

The chain recombines TRBV5-6 with TRBJ2-7. The CDR3 runs to 13 residues. CDR1 is SGHDT and CDR2 is YYEEEE in the germline V gene. The CDR3 loop is CASERGGPYEQYF.

The chain recombines TRBV7-8 with TRBJ2-1; there is no DNA to check the TCRdb D call of TRBD2. The CDR3 spans 18 residues. Germline V gene sequence: CDR1 SGHVS, CDR2 FQNEAQ. CDR3 sequence reads: CASSSPGDYRSSYNEQFF.